This T cell receptor beta chain was recorded in a study of early T cells in non-severe SARS-CoV-2 infection (dated by TCRdb to about 2021). In terms of the full investigation: Bulk RNA from unsorted whole blood was used for TCR sequencing, so alpha and beta chains could not be paired. Points the paper makes about the study in general: VDJdb matching was skewed toward anti-spike CD8 responses and likely underestimated virus-specific expansions, missing private and CD4 specificities.

This was a case-control study nested in a cohort of healthcare workers in London, UK, who had nasopharyngeal swab PCR tests and blood samples taken every week. Healthcare workers were recruited between 23 and 31 March 2020, during the week of the UK lockdown, and were followed weekly for up to roughly 16 weeks. This clonotype was detected a few times. Its specific antigen is unknown. No base-level quality is on record; no much larger clone is a single base apart. At the junction V is shortened by 7 bases and J by 0 bases; bases outside the gene matches: 5. Via the germline V gene, CDR1 is MDHEN and CDR2 SYDVKM. The cysteine opens and the phenylalanine closes a CDR3 of 15 amino acids. CDR3 DNA only is kept here, 45 bases in frame from base 1. The library came from 5' RACE. Instrument on record: NextSeq 500. To correct for sequencing error and PCR bias, the TCR library protocol tagged individual cDNA molecules with unique molecular identifiers. Both TCR alpha and beta chains were sequenced, and tight co-correlation was observed between alpha and beta sequence abundances in each sample. The study's processing was this. Decombinator V4 was used to annotate TCR sequences for V gene, J gene and CDR3. TCRs were defined as expanded if a significant change between any two time points was detected under a Poisson model with p below 0.0001. Abundances of TCRs were expressed as counts per million after normalisation to the total number of TCRs sequenced in each sample. MAIT TCRs were defined by TRAV1-2 paired with TRAJ12, TRAJ20 or TRAJ33, and iNKT TCRs by TRAV10 paired with TRAJ18. VDJdb, accessed on 1 November 2021, was searched for TCRs annotated for CMV, EBV and SARS-CoV-2, and TCRs annotated for more than one antigen were excluded. TCRdb reanalyzed the raw reads on its own, using fastp at Q25 for trimming and MiXCR for clone calling, and kept in-frame beta chains. Every entry covers one CDR3 protein and lists the most common genes and DNA from its rows. These V and J calls originate from TCRdb's pipeline instead of the authors' own analysis. This sample lists more than 50,000 distinct CDR3 sequences; under 15% were detected once. 9.3% of the sample is taken by the ten largest.

The chain is encoded by TRBV28 joined to TRBJ2-1; 8 bases in the junction line up with TRBD2. The sequencing here drew on whole blood, taken at baseline. This receptor was identified in an adult who was a healthcare worker with PCR-confirmed SARS-CoV-2 infection or an uninfected control (not recorded which). The DNA is TGTGCCAGCACCCGGGGGGGCTCCTCCTACAATGAGCAGTTCTTC. Its translation reads: CASTRGGSSYNEQFF.